The entry below describes one TCR beta chain. Its specificity is unknown. The data derive from a study of OX40 agonist ivuxolimab in advanced cancers. Overall study: The eligibility criteria allowed prior anti-PD-1, anti-PD-L1 or anti-CTLA-4 therapy, and 40% had some. General study points: The specificity for antigen of the expanded peripheral T cells was not determined.

V was clipped by 0 bases and J by 2 bases; unmatched bases: 4. CDR1 and CDR2 from the germline V gene are SGHTA and FQGNSA. The CDR3 runs 17 residues. Measured with immunoSEQ multiplex PCR; TCRdb has only the in-frame clones, and not every one. The sample carries nearly 70,000 clones, 86% recorded once. The specimen was CD4+ or CD8+ T cells sorted from blood, collected in a trial of the OX40 agonist ivuxolimab. This receptor was identified in an adult with an advanced solid tumor such as melanoma, head and neck, liver or kidney cancer. The V and J genes are TRBV7-2 and TRBJ2-6; TRBD1 matches 7 bases. CDR3 nucleotides: TGTGCCAGCAGCTTAGCAGTGACAGGGACTGGGGCCAACGTCCTGACTTTC. Residues: CASSLAVTGTGANVLTF.